This note documents a single T cell receptor (beta chain) sequence. Only in-frame clones appear in the TCRdb table, and some are missing; sequencing was by immunoSEQ multiplex PCR. The table shows tens of thousands of clones, with approximately 94% occurring only once. This specimen belongs to a study of T cell changes during pregnancy in multiple sclerosis. V was cut by 1 base and J by 7 bases, with 16 bases left in between. The CDR3 runs 15 residues. Per the germline V gene, CDR1 is SGHDN and CDR2 is FVKESK. The input for sequencing was CD4+ T cells from peripheral blood mononuclear cells, taken in the third trimester of pregnancy. This receptor was taken from a female donor with multiple sclerosis, enrolled in a pregnancy study. The chain joins TRBV14 to TRBJ1-2; perhaps TRBD1 as D (5 bases). CDR3 loop: CASSQVGGKTRGYTF. The CDR3 region has the DNA TGTGCCAGCAGCCAAGTTGGGGGGAAGACCCGTGGCTACACCTTC.